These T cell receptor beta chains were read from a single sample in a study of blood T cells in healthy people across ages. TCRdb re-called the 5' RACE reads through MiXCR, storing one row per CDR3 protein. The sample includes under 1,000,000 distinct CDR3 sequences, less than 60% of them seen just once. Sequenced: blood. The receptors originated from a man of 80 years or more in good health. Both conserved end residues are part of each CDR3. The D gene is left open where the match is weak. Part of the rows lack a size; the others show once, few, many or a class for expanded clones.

CSVTDRTGPYEQFF	TGCAGCGTTACCGACAGGACAGGACCCTACGAGCAGTTCTTC	TRBJ2-1	TRBV29-1	.	TRBD1	14
CSAVGSGTPDTQYF	TGCAGTGCTGTCGGGTCGGGGACCCCAGATACGCAGTATTTT	TRBJ2-3	TRBV20-1	.	.	14
CASSMETSRDTQYF	TGCGCCAGCAGCATGGAAACTAGTAGGGATACGCAGTATTTT	TRBJ2-3	TRBV5-1	.	.	14
CASSSVPTTDTQYF	TGTGCCAGCAGCTCAGTCCCTACCACAGATACGCAGTATTTT	TRBJ2-3	TRBV2	.	.	14
CASSLLQVGNTEAFF	TGTGCCAGCAGCTTACTGCAGGTTGGGAACACTGAAGCTTTCTTT	TRBJ1-1	TRBV7-2	.	.	15
CATSRPGPGYEQYF	TGTGCCACCAGCAGACCGGGACCCGGGTATGAGCAGTACTTC	TRBJ2-7	TRBV15	.	.	14
CSARFAFSGRASYEQYF	TGCAGTGCTAGATTTGCGTTTAGCGGGAGGGCCTCCTACGAGCAGTACTTC	TRBJ2-7	TRBV20-1	.	TRBD2	17
CASSWDGQGVNEQFF	TGCGCCAGCAGCTGGGATGGACAGGGTGTTAATGAGCAGTTCTTC	TRBJ2-1	TRBV5-1	.	TRBD1	15
CSAIHRSDTDTQYF	TGCAGTGCTATCCACAGAAGTGACACAGATACGCAGTATTTT	TRBJ2-3	TRBV20-1	few	.	14
CSARDTIRTNYNEQFF	TGCAGTGCTAGAGACACCATTCGGACTAACTACAATGAGCAGTTCTTC	TRBJ2-1	TRBV20-1	many	.	16
CSALTSGSWNTQYF	TGCAGTGCCCTGACTAGCGGGAGTTGGAATACGCAGTATTTT	TRBJ2-3	TRBV20-1	.	TRBD2	14
CAGSKAPGSIGYDEQYF	TGTGCCGGCAGCAAAGCCCCCGGGAGCATCGGTTATGATGAGCAGTACTTC	TRBJ2-5	TRBV7-2	.	.	17
CASSNLAGSYNEQFF	TGTGCCAGCAGTAATTTGGCGGGATCGTACAATGAGCAGTTCTTC	TRBJ2-1	TRBV6-1	few	.	15
CASSYSGQGDGYTF	TGTGCCAGCAGTTACTCCGGACAGGGGGATGGCTACACCTTC	TRBJ1-2	TRBV6-6	many	TRBD1	14
CASSLTGSTRGDIQYF	TGTGCCAGCAGTCTGACAGGTTCAACCCGGGGGGACATTCAGTACTTC	TRBJ2-4	TRBV6-5	.	.	16
CASSHIGTSGSSTDTQYF	TGCGCCAGCAGCCACATCGGGACTAGCGGGAGTAGCACAGATACGCAGTATTTT	TRBJ2-3	TRBV4-1	.	TRBD2	18
CASSLNVLYGYTF	TGTGCCAGCAGCTTAAACGTGCTCTATGGCTACACCTTC	TRBJ1-2	TRBV7-2	many	.	13
CASSRTISTDTQYF	TGTGCCAGCAGCCGGACAATTAGCACAGATACGCAGTATTTT	TRBJ2-3	TRBV5-8	few	.	14
CASKIGETQYF	TGTGCCAGCAAGATTGGGGAGACCCAGTACTTC	TRBJ2-5	TRBV25-1	.	.	11
CSARDTTGLAGTQYF	TGCAGTGCTAGAGACACGACCGGACTAGCTGGGACCCAGTACTTC	TRBJ2-5	TRBV20-1	few	TRBD2	15
CASSLGPLAADTQYF	TGTGCCAGCAGTTTGGGACCCTTAGCAGCAGATACGCAGTATTTT	TRBJ2-3	TRBV6-6	.	.	15
CASSLLTGVNEQFF	TGTGCCAGCAGCTTACTAACGGGAGTGAATGAGCAGTTCTTC	TRBJ2-1	TRBV14	.	.	14
CASSSPFLTGNYGYTF	TGTGCCAGCAGTTCTCCTTTTCTGACAGGGAACTATGGCTACACCTTC	TRBJ1-2	TRBV6-2/TRBV6-3	few	TRBD1	16
CASRTGFSSGANVLTF	TGTGCCAGCCGAACAGGGTTCAGCTCTGGGGCCAACGTCCTGACTTTC	TRBJ2-6	TRBV28	many	.	16
CSARGLGYSYEQYF	TGCAGTGCTAGAGGTTTGGGCTACTCTTACGAGCAGTACTTC	TRBJ2-7	TRBV20-1	many	.	14
CASSDENYEQYF	TGTGCCAGCAGCGACGAAAACTACGAGCAGTACTTC	TRBJ2-7	TRBV7-2	few	.	12
CASSQTGGILGYTF	TGTGCCAGCAGCCAAACAGGAGGGATTCTTGGCTACACCTTC	TRBJ1-2	TRBV4-2	many	.	14
CASSFSQAPGGEFF	TGCGCCAGCAGCTTCTCGCAAGCCCCGGGAGGCGAGTTCTTC	TRBJ2-1	TRBV5-1	.	TRBD2	14
CASTPGGQDLRELFF	TGTGCCAGCACTCCCGGGGGACAGGACCTGCGAGAGCTGTTTTTT	TRBJ2-2	TRBV5-4	.	TRBD1	15
CSVEIRTAVNEKLFF	TGCAGCGTTGAAATTCGGACAGCTGTTAATGAAAAACTGTTTTTT	TRBJ1-4	TRBV29-1	few	.	15
CASSANTGNFNNEQFF	TGTGCCAGCAGCGCGAACACAGGAAACTTCAACAATGAGCAGTTCTTC	TRBJ2-1	TRBV9	few	.	16
CASSSFRGPSYEQYF	TGTGCCAGCAGCTCATTCCGGGGTCCCTCCTACGAGCAGTACTTC	TRBJ2-7	TRBV5-4	.	.	15
CASRLNRGWVRNTGELFF	TGTGCCAGCAGACTTAACAGGGGTTGGGTGCGCAACACCGGGGAGCTGTTTTTT	TRBJ2-2	TRBV28	.	TRBD1	18
CASSQEGLYGYTF	TGTGCCAGCAGCCAGGAGGGCCTCTATGGCTACACCTTC	TRBJ1-2	TRBV7-2	few	.	13
CATRIGSSYEQYF	TGTGCCACCCGCATTGGTAGCTCCTACGAGCAGTACTTC	TRBJ2-7	TRBV15	.	.	13
CAISESLIQGAQPQHF	TGTGCCATCAGTGAGTCTCTGATACAGGGGGCTCAGCCCCAGCATTTT	TRBJ1-5	TRBV10-3	once	TRBD1	16
CASSDLISTGGERYF	TGTGCCAGCAGTGATCTGATATCAACCGGGGGTGAGCGGTACTTC	TRBJ2-7	TRBV6-4	.	.	15